This TCR beta chain comes out of a study of cytomegalovirus exposure and HLA in healthy donors. Study outcomes and limitations: Most TCR sequences showed up rarely, but some public TCRs showed up in many donors. According to the study, 180 or so TCR beta chains were cytomegalovirus-associated.

The data were produced by immunoSEQ multiplex PCR, yet TCRdb's version contains in-frame clones alone and is incomplete. This table holds 150,000 to 200,000 clones, approximately 86% found once. The germline V and J ends were trimmed by 2 bases and 5 bases, with 10 bases remaining between them. This CDR3 has 13 residues. CDR1 and CDR2 from the germline V gene are MNHEY and SVGAGI. About this clone itself: The antigen is unknown.

This receptor was identified in a man in his late teens or twenties in good health and CMV-seropositive. The source material was PBMCs. J is TRBJ2-7 and V is TRBV6-5; tentatively, D is TRBD1 (6 bases). CDR3 bases: TGTGCCAGCAGTTACACAGGGCCCGACGAGCAGTACTTC. Protein: CASSYTGPDEQYF.